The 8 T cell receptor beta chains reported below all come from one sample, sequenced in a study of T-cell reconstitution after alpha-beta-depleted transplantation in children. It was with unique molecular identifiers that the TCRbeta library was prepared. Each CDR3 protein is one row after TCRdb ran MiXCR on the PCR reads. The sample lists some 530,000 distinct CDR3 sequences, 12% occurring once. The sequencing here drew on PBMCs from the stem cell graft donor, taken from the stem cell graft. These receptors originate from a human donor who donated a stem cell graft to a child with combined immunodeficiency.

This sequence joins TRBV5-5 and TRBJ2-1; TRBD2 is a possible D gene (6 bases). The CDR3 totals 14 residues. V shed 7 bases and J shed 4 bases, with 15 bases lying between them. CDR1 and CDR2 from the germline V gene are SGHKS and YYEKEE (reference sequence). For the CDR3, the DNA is TGTGCCAGCCGCACGGGGGACGATTACAATGAGCAGTTCTTC. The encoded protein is CASRTGDDYNEQFF.

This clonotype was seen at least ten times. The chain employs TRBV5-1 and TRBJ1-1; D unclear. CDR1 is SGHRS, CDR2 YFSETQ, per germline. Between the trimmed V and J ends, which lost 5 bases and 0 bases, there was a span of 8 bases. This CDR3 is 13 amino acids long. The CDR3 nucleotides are TGCGCCAGCAGAACAGAGATGAACACTGAAGCTTTCTTT. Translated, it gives CASRTEMNTEAFF.

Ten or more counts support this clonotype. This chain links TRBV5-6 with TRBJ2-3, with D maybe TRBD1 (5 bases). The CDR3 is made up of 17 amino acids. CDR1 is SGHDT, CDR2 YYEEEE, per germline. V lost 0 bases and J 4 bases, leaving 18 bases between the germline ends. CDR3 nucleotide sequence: TGTGCCAGCAGCTTGGATTGGGGCCAGTCCGAGTCAGATACGCAGTATTTT. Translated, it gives CASSLDWGQSESDTQYF.

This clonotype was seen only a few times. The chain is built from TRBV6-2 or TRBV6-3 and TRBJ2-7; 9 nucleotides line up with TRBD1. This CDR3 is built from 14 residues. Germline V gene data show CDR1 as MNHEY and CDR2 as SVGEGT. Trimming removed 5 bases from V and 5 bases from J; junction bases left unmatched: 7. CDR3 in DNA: TGTGCCAGCAGTCTTTCTTGGACAGGGGACGAGCAGTACTTC. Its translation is CASSLSWTGDEQYF.

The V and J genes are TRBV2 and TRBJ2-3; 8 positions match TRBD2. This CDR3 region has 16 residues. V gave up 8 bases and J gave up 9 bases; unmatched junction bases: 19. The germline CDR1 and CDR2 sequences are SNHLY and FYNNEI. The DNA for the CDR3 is TGTGCCAGCGTACCGGGAGGGCCCCTTGGTACAGGGACGCAGTATTTT. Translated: CASVPGGPLGTGTQYF. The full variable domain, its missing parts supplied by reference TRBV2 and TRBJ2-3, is EPEVTQTPSHQVTQMGQEVILRCVPISNHLYFYWYRQILGQKVEFLVSFYNNEISEKSEIFDDQFSVERPDGSNFTLKIRSTKLEDSAMYFCASVPGGPLGTGTQYFGPGTRLTVL.

The CDR3 DNA reads TGTGCCAGCAGCCATGGGGATTTGGTAGCGGGAGTAATCGAGCAGTACTTC. Translation gives CASSHGDLVAGVIEQYF. The chain links TRBV12-3 or TRBV12-4 to TRBJ2-7, with 9 positions matching TRBD2. The CDR3 extends over 17 amino acids. The V gene end was trimmed by 6 bases and the J gene end by 6 bases; junction bases not matched to a gene: 18.

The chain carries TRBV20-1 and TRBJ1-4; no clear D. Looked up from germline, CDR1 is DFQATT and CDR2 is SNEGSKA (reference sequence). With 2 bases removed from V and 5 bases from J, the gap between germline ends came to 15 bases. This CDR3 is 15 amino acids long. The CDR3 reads CSARLTSLTNEKLFF. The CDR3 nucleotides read TGCAGTGCTAGACTGACATCCTTGACAAATGAAAAACTGTTTTTT.

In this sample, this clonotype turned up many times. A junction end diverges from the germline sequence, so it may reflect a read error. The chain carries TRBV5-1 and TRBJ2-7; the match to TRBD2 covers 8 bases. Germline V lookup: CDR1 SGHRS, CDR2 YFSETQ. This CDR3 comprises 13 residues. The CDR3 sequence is CASSLAGTYEQYF. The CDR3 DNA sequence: TGTGCCAGCAGTTTAGCGGGGACCTACGAGCAGTACTTC.